The 25 T cell receptor beta chains listed next were all sequenced from one sample in a study of human T cells and chemical hapten exposure. TCRdb passed the RACE reads through MiXCR, listing each CDR3 protein once. This sample yields some 94,000 distinct CDR3 sequences, of which roughly 12% are seen a single time; 2.1% belongs to the top ten. Time point noted: patch test 1, 2 weeks after DPC sensitization. Indicated treatment: therapeutic diphenylcyclopropenone sensitization with weekly scalp DPC. The input for sequencing was whole blood, taken in connection with sensitization to the hapten diphenylcyclopropenone (DPC). These receptors were taken from a woman between 35 and 50 years old with alopecia areata. Some clones in this sample may be carry-over from other donors' samples.

The sample holds a few counts of this clonotype. V usage is TRBV7-6 and J usage is TRBJ1-1, with 7 positions matching TRBD1. V lost 7 bases and J lost 1; bases outside the gene matches: 18. CDR1 and CDR2 from the germline V gene are SGHVS and FNYEAQ. This CDR3 contains 18 residues. CDR3 coding DNA: TGTGCCAGCACCCGAAATCCTATTAAGGGGGCCCCGAACACTGAAGCTTTCTTT. It is translated as CASTRNPIKGAPNTEAFF.

This chain links TRBV28 with TRBJ2-7; 10 positions match TRBD1. This CDR3 has 14 residues. Trimming removed 6 bases from V and 5 bases from J; junction bases left unmatched: 7. Germline-derived CDR1 and CDR2 are MDHEN and SYDVKM. CDR3 loop: CASSSTGTGDEQYF. As DNA, the CDR3 is TGTGCCAGCAGCTCAACCGGGACAGGGGACGAGCAGTACTTC.

The chain's CDR3 is CASRVSGGGNIQYF. CDR3 DNA: TGTGCCAGCAGGGTCTCAGGGGGTGGAAACATTCAGTACTTC. The J gene is TRBJ2-4, the V gene TRBV6-1, with TRBD1 matching over 7 bases. The junction had 8 bases not matched to a gene; V was cut back by 6 bases and J by 6 bases. This CDR3 is 14 amino acids long. Germline CDR1 is MNHNS and CDR2 is SASEGT.

The sample holds many counts of this clonotype. This chain joins TRBV6-1 and TRBJ2-5; 7 bases match TRBD1. Germline loops: CDR1 MNHNS, CDR2 SASEGT. CDR3 size: 17 residues. The V segment lost 0 bases and the J segment 5 bases; nucleotides outside the gene matches: 12. CDR3 residues: CASSEAAVGGAMETQYF. The CDR3 DNA follows: TGTGCCAGCAGTGAAGCGGCGGTAGGGGGCGCGATGGAGACCCAGTACTTC.

This clonotype was recorded many times. The V gene is TRBV6-5, the J gene TRBJ1-5; D is unresolved. CDR1 is MNHEY, CDR2 SVGAGI, per germline. The CDR3 runs 14 residues. With 2 bases removed from V and 2 bases from J, the gap between germline ends came to 7 bases. The chain's CDR3 is CASSYLGGNQPQHF. DNA for the CDR3: TGTGCCAGCAGTTACCTGGGTGGCAATCAGCCCCAGCATTTT.

This clonotype was counted a few times. This CDR3 reads CAWTSGAGGRDEQFF. CDR3 DNA: TGTGCCTGGACCTCCGGGGCCGGAGGGCGAGATGAGCAGTTCTTC. V and J are TRBV30 and TRBJ2-1; tentatively, D is TRBD2 (6 bases). The CDR3 extends over 15 amino acids. Germline CDR1 GTSNPN, CDR2 SVGIG (reference sequence). Trimming cost V 4 bases and J 8 bases, with 21 bases left between them.

V gene TRBV11-3 combines with J gene TRBJ2-2, with D unclear. The CDR3 is made up of 14 amino acids. Trimming left V 8 bases short and J 0 bases short, with 10 bases between. The V gene's germline CDR1 is SGHNT and CDR2 YENEEA. This CDR3 is CASQASPNTGELFF. The CDR3 DNA reads as TGTGCCAGCCAGGCCAGCCCGAACACCGGGGAGCTGTTTTTT.

The V and J genes are TRBV28 and TRBJ2-1; 10 positions match TRBD2. CDR1 and CDR2 from the germline V gene are MDHEN and SYDVKM. J lost 6 bases, V lost 7 bases, and 9 bases had no gene match. This CDR3 is 15 amino acids long. The CDR3 region has the DNA TGTGCCAGCATTGGGACCTGGACTAGCGGCAATGAGCAGTTCTTC. As protein: CASIGTWTSGNEQFF.

The chain combines TRBV12-3 or TRBV12-4 with TRBJ2-7, with a weak D call TRBD2 (5 bases). CDR3 length: 13 amino acids. Trimming pared 3 bases from V and 2 bases from J, leaving 8 bases between. Here the CDR3 reads CASSFGVTYEQYF. Written as DNA, the CDR3 is TGTGCCAGCAGTTTCGGGGTTACCTACGAGCAGTACTTC.

V is TRBV29-1 and J is TRBJ2-5, with D hard to call. Germline CDR1 reads SQVTM; CDR2 reads ANQGSEA. V lost 4 bases and J lost 2, with 11 bases in between. This CDR3 is 13 amino acids long. CDR3 residues: CSVALGRQETQYF. In DNA, the CDR3 is TGCAGCGTTGCTCTAGGCAGGCAAGAGACCCAGTACTTC. The full variable domain, with the rest looked up from reference TRBV29-1 and TRBJ2-5, is SAVISQKPSRDICQRGTSLTIQCQVDSQVTMMFWYRQQPGQSLTLIATANQGSEATYESGFVIDKFPISRPNLTFSTLTVSNMSPEDSSIYLCSVALGRQETQYFGPGTRLLVL.

CDR3 residues: CASSSAGSSYNSPLHF. The CDR3 DNA sequence: TGTGCCAGCAGCTCGGCGGGGAGCTCCTATAATTCACCCCTCCACTTT. The chain uses TRBV5-4 and TRBJ1-6; D unclear. The CDR3 consists of 16 residues. V was trimmed by 3 bases and J by 0 bases, leaving 10 bases between them. Germline assignment: CDR1 SGHNT and CDR2 YYREEE (reference sequence).

This clonotype was observed many times. The rearrangement uses TRBV7-9 and TRBJ2-1; D is possibly TRBD1 (5 bases). The CDR3 contains 14 residues. The V gene's germline CDR1 is SEHNR and CDR2 FQNEAQ (reference sequence). The germline V and J ends were trimmed by 4 bases and 5 bases, with 12 bases remaining between them. Here the CDR3 reads CASSYRTSHNEQFF. The CDR3 DNA is TGTGCCAGCAGCTACCGGACAAGCCACAATGAGCAGTTCTTC.

The chain carries TRBV5-1 and TRBJ2-1; 15 positions match TRBD2. The CDR3 sequence is 18 residues long. Germline values: CDR1 SGHRS, CDR2 YFSETQ. Unmatched junction bases numbered 4, after V lost 3 bases and J lost 0 bases. The CDR3: CASSSGLAGGHSYNEQFF. CDR3 bases: TGCGCCAGCAGCTCGGGACTAGCGGGAGGCCACTCCTACAATGAGCAGTTCTTC.

The sample holds a few counts of this clonotype. The chain uses TRBV20-1 and TRBJ2-7; the D gene could be TRBD1 or TRBD2 (6 bases each). The CDR3 covers 16 residues. V was trimmed by 0 bases and J by 0 bases, leaving 15 bases between them. Germline CDR1 reads DFQATT; CDR2 reads SNEGSKA (reference sequence). DNA of the CDR3: TGCAGTGCTAGAGATCTCGGGGGCCCCAGCTCCTACGAGCAGTACTTC. It codes for CSARDLGGPSSYEQYF.

This clonotype was detected only a few times. The chain carries TRBV9 and TRBJ2-2, with 7 bases identical to TRBD2. This CDR3 is built from 16 residues. V trimming: 0 bases; J trimming: 4 bases; junction bases outside the gene matches: 6. The germline V gene encodes CDR1 SGDLS and CDR2 YYNGEE. CDR3 protein: CASSVEMGLSTGELFF. CDR3 sequence (DNA): TGTGCCAGCAGCGTAGAAATGGGACTATCCACCGGGGAGCTGTTTTTT.

This clonotype was counted many times. This chain links TRBV11-2 with TRBJ2-1; TRBD2 aligns across 7 bases. In germline, CDR1 is SGHAT, CDR2 FQNNGV. There are 16 residues in the CDR3. Losses at the gene ends were 5 bases for V and 5 bases for J; bases not matched to a gene: 12. CDR3 coding DNA: TGTGCCAGCAGCCCGAGACTAGCATCGTCCAACAATGAGCAGTTCTTC. The encoded protein is CASSPRLASSNNEQFF.

The chain joins TRBV20-1 to TRBJ1-1; D is undetermined. The CDR3 is 16 amino acids. CDR1 DFQATT and CDR2 SNEGSKA come from the germline V gene (reference sequence). The CDR3 region is CTYRTGSAKGDTEAFF. CDR3 nucleotides: TGCACGTATAGGACTGGGTCGGCGAAGGGAGACACTGAAGCTTTCTTT.

The rearrangement uses TRBV6-5 and TRBJ2-1; 7 nucleotides agree with TRBD2. In germline, CDR1 is MNHEY, CDR2 SVGAGI. The CDR3 has 15 residues. The trim removed 6 bases at V and 8 bases at J, leaving 13 bases unmatched. The CDR3 loop reads CASSPVGGSSDEQFF. CDR3 nucleotide sequence: TGTGCCAGCAGCCCCGTTGGCGGGAGTAGCGATGAGCAGTTCTTC.

The V and J genes are TRBV7-3 and TRBJ2-2; D uncertain. Per the germline V gene, CDR1 is SGHTA and CDR2 is FQGTGA. CDR3 length equals 16 residues. Trimming took 4 bases from V and 2 from J, leaving 14 bases between them. This CDR3 reads CASSSSRALNTGELFF. The DNA for the CDR3 is TGTGCCAGCAGCTCCAGCCGAGCTCTAAACACCGGGGAGCTGTTTTTT.

This rearrangement joins TRBV7-3 to TRBJ2-3, with 7 bases lining up with TRBD2. This CDR3 comprises 14 residues. J gave up 3 bases and V 3 bases, and 3 bases lay outside the gene matches. Germline loops: CDR1 SGHTA, CDR2 FQGTGA. CDR3 protein: CASSLSGNTDTQYF. CDR3 DNA sequence: TGTGCCAGCAGCTTGAGCGGGAATACAGATACGCAGTATTTT.

The gene calls are TRBV4-3 and TRBJ2-1; the D gene is possibly TRBD2 (5 bases). V gave up 3 bases and J gave up 4 bases, with 19 bases separating them. The CDR3 spans 17 residues. In germline, CDR1 is LGHNA, CDR2 YSLEER. CDR3 nucleotide sequence: TGCGCCAGCAGCCAGTATCCCCCGGGAACCCTATACAATGAGCAGTTCTTC. It yields the protein CASSQYPPGTLYNEQFF.

This clonotype was observed a handful of times. CDR3 nucleotide sequence: TGTGCCAGCAGCAAAGAAGGGAGCCGGAGCGAAGAGACCCAGTACTTC. Translation gives CASSKEGSRSEETQYF. V gene TRBV21-1 combines with J gene TRBJ2-5; no DNA check was done on the table's D call, TRBD2. TRBV21-1 is flagged as a pseudogene. The CDR3 runs to 16 residues.

V usage is TRBV20-1 and J usage is TRBJ2-4, with D unresolved. The germline CDR1 and CDR2 sequences are DFQATT and SNEGSKA (reference sequence). Between the trimmed V and J ends, which lost 6 bases and 9 bases, there was a span of 12 bases. CDR3 size: 11 residues. DNA of the CDR3: TGCAGTGCCCCCAGCCTCGGCATTCAGTACTTC. This translates into CSAPSLGIQYF.

This clonotype showed up just a few times. The rearrangement uses TRBV7-2 and TRBJ1-2; 10 bases fit TRBD1. This CDR3 is built from 15 residues. Germline V gene sequence: CDR1 SGHTA, CDR2 FQGNSA. After removal of 3 bases from V and 5 bases from J, the junction contained 6 bases not matched to a gene. CDR3 nucleotide sequence: TGTGCCAGCAGCTTGAGACAGGGGGCGTATTATGGCTACACCTTC. Protein product: CASSLRQGAYYGYTF.

V gene TRBV28 combines with J gene TRBJ2-7; no firm D call. Per germline, CDR1 MDHEN and CDR2 SYDVKM. Trimming stripped 2 bases from V and 3 bases from J, with 8 bases between. The CDR3 spans 13 residues. Here the CDR3 reads CASSLGPLYEQYF. For the CDR3, the DNA is TGTGCCAGCAGTTTAGGTCCCCTCTACGAGCAGTACTTC.